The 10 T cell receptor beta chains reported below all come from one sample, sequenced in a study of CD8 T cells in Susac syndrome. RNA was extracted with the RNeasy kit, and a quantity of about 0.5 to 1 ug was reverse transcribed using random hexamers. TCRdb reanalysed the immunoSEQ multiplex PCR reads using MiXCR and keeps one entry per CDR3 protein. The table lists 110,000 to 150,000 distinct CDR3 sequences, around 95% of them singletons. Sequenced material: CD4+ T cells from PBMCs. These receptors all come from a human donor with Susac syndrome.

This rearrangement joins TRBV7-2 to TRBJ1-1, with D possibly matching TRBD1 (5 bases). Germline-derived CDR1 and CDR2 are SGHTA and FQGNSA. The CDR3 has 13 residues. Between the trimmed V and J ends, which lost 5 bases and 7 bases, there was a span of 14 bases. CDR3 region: CASSPAEGREAFF. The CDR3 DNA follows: TGTGCCAGCAGCCCAGCGGAGGGACGTGAAGCTTTCTTT.

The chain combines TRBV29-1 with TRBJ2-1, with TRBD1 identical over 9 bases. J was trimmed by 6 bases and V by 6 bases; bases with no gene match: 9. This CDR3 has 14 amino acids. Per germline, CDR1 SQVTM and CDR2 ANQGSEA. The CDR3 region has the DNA TGCAGCGTCTATCCCGGGACAGGGATCAATGAGCAGTTCTTC. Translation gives CSVYPGTGINEQFF.

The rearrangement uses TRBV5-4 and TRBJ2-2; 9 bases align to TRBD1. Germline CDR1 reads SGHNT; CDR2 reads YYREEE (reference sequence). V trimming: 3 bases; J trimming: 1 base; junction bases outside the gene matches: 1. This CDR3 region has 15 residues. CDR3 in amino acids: CASSWDRENTGELFF. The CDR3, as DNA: TGTGCCAGCAGCTGGGACAGGGAGAACACCGGGGAGCTGTTTTTT.

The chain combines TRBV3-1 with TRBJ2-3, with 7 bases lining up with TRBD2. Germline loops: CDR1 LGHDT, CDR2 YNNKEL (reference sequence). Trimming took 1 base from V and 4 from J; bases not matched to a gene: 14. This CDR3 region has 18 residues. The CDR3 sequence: CASSQGFGGRDLSDTQYF. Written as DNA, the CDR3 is TGTGCCAGCAGCCAAGGGTTCGGCGGGAGAGACCTTTCAGATACGCAGTATTTT.

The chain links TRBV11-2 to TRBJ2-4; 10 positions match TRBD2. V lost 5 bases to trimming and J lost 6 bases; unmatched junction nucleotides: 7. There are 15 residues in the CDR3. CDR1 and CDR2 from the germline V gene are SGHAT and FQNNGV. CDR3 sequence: CASSPSGSGGNIQYF. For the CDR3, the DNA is TGTGCCAGCAGCCCTAGCGGGAGTGGAGGAAACATTCAGTACTTC.

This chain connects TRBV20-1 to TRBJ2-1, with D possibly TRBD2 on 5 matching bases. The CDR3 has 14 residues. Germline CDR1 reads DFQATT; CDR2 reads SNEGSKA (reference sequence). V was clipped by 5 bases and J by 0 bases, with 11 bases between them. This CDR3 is CSAPVGSSYNEQFF. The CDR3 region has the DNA TGCAGTGCTCCCGTAGGGAGCTCCTACAATGAGCAGTTCTTC.

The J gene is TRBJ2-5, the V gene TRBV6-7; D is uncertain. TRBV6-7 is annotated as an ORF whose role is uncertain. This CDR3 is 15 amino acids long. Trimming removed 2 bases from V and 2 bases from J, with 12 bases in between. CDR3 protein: CASSYPRSYQETQYF. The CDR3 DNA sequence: TGTGCCAGCAGTTACCCTCGGAGCTATCAAGAGACCCAGTACTTC.

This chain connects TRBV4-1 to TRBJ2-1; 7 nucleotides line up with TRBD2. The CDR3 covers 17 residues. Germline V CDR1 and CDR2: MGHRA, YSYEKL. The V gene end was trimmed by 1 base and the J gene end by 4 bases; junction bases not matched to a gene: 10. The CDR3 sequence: CASSQGVSRGIYNEQFF. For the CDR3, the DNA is TGCGCCAGCAGCCAAGGAGTGTCGCGGGGGATATACAATGAGCAGTTCTTC.

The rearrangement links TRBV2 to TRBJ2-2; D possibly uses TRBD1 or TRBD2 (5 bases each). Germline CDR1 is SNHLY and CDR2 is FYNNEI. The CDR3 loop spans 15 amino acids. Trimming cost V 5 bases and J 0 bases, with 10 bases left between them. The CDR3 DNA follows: TGTGCCAGCAGTCGGGACGGGCCGAACACCGGGGAGCTGTTTTTT. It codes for CASSRDGPNTGELFF.

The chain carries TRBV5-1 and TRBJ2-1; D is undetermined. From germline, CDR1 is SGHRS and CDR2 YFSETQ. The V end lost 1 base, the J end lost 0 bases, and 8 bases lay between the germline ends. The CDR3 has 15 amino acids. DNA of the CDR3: TGCGCCAGCAGCTTGACGGAGAGCTCCTACAATGAGCAGTTCTTC. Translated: CASSLTESSYNEQFF.